This is a list of T cell receptor beta chains from one sample in a study of blood T cells in healthy people across ages. From the 5' RACE reads, TCRdb called clonotypes with MiXCR, one entry per CDR3 protein. Here the sample spans roughly 1.5 million distinct CDR3 sequences, about 45% being singletons. Sequencing was performed on blood. Receptors were obtained from a woman aged 18 to 35 in good health. Both conserved end residues are part of each CDR3. Fields, in order: V gene, J gene, clone size, D gene, CDR3 DNA, CDR3 protein. A D gene is named only where the DNA matches it firmly. Part of the rows lack a size; the others show once, few, many or a class for expanded clones.

>TRBV12-3/TRBV12-4|TRBJ1-5|.|.
TGTGCCAGCAGTTTATGGTCCGGGCCGAGCAATCAGCCCCAGCATTTT
CASSLWSGPSNQPQHF
>TRBV14|TRBJ2-1|.|.
TGTGCCGGCAGCCAAACGGCCAATGAGCAGTTCTTC
CAGSQTANEQFF
>TRBV29-1|TRBJ2-4|.|.
TGCAGCGTTGATGTTCTAGCCAAAAACATTCAGTACTTC
CSVDVLAKNIQYF
>TRBV6-6|TRBJ2-1|.|.
TGTGCCAGCAGAGGCGGAGCCCCCTTCCACAATGAGCAGTTCTTC
CASRGGAPFHNEQFF
>TRBV3-1|TRBJ2-2|.|.
TGTGCCAGCAGCCAAGCCGGCCTGGTCAGAACGGACGGGGAGCTGTTTTTT
CASSQAGLVRTDGELFF
>TRBV4-3|TRBJ2-3|.|.
TGCGCCAGCAGCTCGCACTTGGGGGCAGATACGCAGTATTTT
CASSSHLGADTQYF
>TRBV6-2/TRBV6-3|TRBJ2-7|once|.
TGTGCCAGCAGTTACACCCGGACGGGTCCAATCTACGAGCAGTACTTC
CASSYTRTGPIYEQYF
>TRBV29-1|TRBJ1-1|few|TRBD1
TGCAGCGTTGCAGGGGGGCGGTGGACTGAAGCTTTCTTT
CSVAGGRWTEAFF
>TRBV10-3|TRBJ2-5|few|.
TGTGCCATCACGGGTGGAGTGGGAGAGACCCAGTACTTC
CAITGGVGETQYF
>TRBV6-6|TRBJ2-5|few|.
TGTGCCAGCAGGGGCGGGGCCGCCCAAGAGACCCAGTACTTC
CASRGGAAQETQYF
>TRBV12-3/TRBV12-4|TRBJ2-7|few|.
TGTGCCAGCAGCATTGCAGGGTCCTACGAGCAGTACTTC
CASSIAGSYEQYF
>TRBV9|TRBJ2-1|few|TRBD2
TGTGCCAGCACCCCATGGGGGGAGGGGTACAATGAGCAGTTCTTC
CASTPWGEGYNEQFF
>TRBV7-9|TRBJ1-1|.|.
TGTGCCAGCAGCTTCGGACGAGACACTGAAGCTTTCTTT
CASSFGRDTEAFF
>TRBV5-1|TRBJ2-5|few|TRBD1
TGCGCCAGCAGCCTGGGACAGGGGGCGATTCAGACCCAGTACTTC
CASSLGQGAIQTQYF
>TRBV29-1|TRBJ2-3|.|.
TGCAGCGTAACCGGGACAACCGGCCCAGATACGCAGTATTTT
CSVTGTTGPDTQYF
>TRBV11-2|TRBJ2-7|.|.
TGTGCCAGCAGCTTGGGTCACTATGCGAGGTCGTACTTC
CASSLGHYARSYF
>TRBV15|TRBJ2-1|few|.
TGTGCCACCAGCAGTTCATCTGCCAATGAGCAGTTCTTC
CATSSSSANEQFF
>TRBV4-3|TRBJ2-1|few|TRBD2
TGCGCCAGCAGCCAAGACCGACTAGCGGGAGCCCTCAATGAGCAGTTCTTC
CASSQDRLAGALNEQFF
>TRBV27|TRBJ2-7|once|.
TGTGCCAGCAGTTTCGTACAGGGCACCGGCGAGCAGTACTTC
CASSFVQGTGEQYF
>TRBV4-3|TRBJ2-1|.|.
TGCGCCAGCAGCGAAACGGTAGTAGCCCCAAATGAGCAGTTCTTC
CASSETVVAPNEQFF
>TRBV5-1|TRBJ1-5|.|TRBD1
TGCGCCAGCGGCGCTGGGACAGGGATAGGTCAGCCCCAGCATTTT
CASGAGTGIGQPQHF
>TRBV2|TRBJ1-5|.|.
TGTGCCAGCAGCGAGAATCCGGGAACTTATCAGCCCCAGCATTTT
CASSENPGTYQPQHF
>TRBV19|TRBJ1-1|.|.
TGTGCCAGTAGTCACCAGGGAAACACTGAAGCTTTCTTT
CASSHQGNTEAFF
>TRBV15|TRBJ1-5|.|.
TGTGCCACCAGCAGAGAGGGAATCGTGCCCCAGCATTTT
CATSREGIVPQHF
>TRBV4-3|TRBJ1-6|.|TRBD1
TGCGCCAGAAGCCAACGAGGGGGCGGGTCACCCCTCCACTTT
CARSQRGGGSPLHF
>TRBV28|TRBJ2-5|once|.
TGTGCCAACAGTAAGAAGAATGAGCAGTACTTC
CANSKKNEQYF
>TRBV12-3/TRBV12-4|TRBJ2-1|.|.
TGTGCCAGCAGCCCTGGGACTGCCAGTCAGTTCTTC
CASSPGTASQFF
>TRBV11-2|TRBJ1-4|.|.
TGTGCCAGCAGCTTAGGCTTCAGGTCAAACGAAAAACTGTTTTTT
CASSLGFRSNEKLFF
>TRBV5-1|TRBJ2-3|.|.
TGCGCCAGCAGCTTGGAGGGGGGAGCTACCACAGATACGCAGTATTTT
CASSLEGGATTDTQYF
>TRBV20-1|TRBJ2-3|.|.
TGCAGTTCCCAGGGGTTAGCGGCTACAGATATGCGGTATTTT
CSSQGLAATDMRYF
>TRBV7-2|TRBJ2-3|few|.
TGTGCCAGTAGGGAGGCTAGCACAGATACGCAGTATTTT
CASREASTDTQYF